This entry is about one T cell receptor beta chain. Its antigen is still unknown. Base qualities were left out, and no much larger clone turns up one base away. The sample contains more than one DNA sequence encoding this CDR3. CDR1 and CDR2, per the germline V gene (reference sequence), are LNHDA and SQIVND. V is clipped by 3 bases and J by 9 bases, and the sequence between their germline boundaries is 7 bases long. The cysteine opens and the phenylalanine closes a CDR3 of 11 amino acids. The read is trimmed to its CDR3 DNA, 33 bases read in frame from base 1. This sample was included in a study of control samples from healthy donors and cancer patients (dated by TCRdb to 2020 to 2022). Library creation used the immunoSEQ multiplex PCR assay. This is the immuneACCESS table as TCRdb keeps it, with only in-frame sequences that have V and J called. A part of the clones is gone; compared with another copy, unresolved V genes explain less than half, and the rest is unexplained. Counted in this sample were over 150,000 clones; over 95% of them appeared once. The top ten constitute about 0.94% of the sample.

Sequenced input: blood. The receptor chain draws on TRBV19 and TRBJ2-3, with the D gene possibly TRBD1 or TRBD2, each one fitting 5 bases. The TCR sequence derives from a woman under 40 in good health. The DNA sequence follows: TGTGCCAGTAGTATCAGGGACACGCAGTATTTT. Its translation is CASSIRDTQYF.